This TCR beta chain derives from a study of T cell changes during pregnancy in multiple sclerosis. The CDR3 contains 16 residues. Germline V CDR1 and CDR2: SGHVS, FNYEAQ. V shed 7 bases, J shed 2 bases, and the junction held 11 bases outside the gene matches. The assay was immunoSEQ multiplex PCR, and TCRdb's table has in-frame clones only and misses some. The repertoire consists of approximately 61,000 clones, with approximately 89% occurring once and the leading ten covering around 3.5%. This receptor was obtained from a female donor in good health, enrolled as a control in a pregnancy study. Specimen: peripheral blood, collected after pregnancy. The chain uses TRBV7-6 and TRBJ2-3, with 8 bases matching TRBD1. CDR3: CASTLRGDRTTDTQYF. As DNA, the CDR3 is TGTGCCAGCACTCTGAGAGGGGACAGGACCACAGATACGCAGTATTTT.